This T cell receptor (beta chain) comes out of a study of CD8+CD57+ T cells in acquired aplastic anemia. At the level of the study: Sorted CD4+ and CD8+ cell DNA averaged approximately 3 ug. Healthy-donor CD4+ cells averaged around 10 million reads.

In regard to this clonotype: Its antigen is undetermined.

Researchers used genomic DNA as the template to profile TCR beta VDJ and CDR3. Via MiXCR, TCRdb re-called the reads, giving one row per CDR3 protein. The data show about 190,000 distinct CDR3 sequences, less than 70% seen once. Study-level points and caveats: Both patients and controls carried the same twenty-nine CD8+ CDR3 sequences.

With 7 bases clipped from V and 6 bases from J, the junction kept 7 bases outside the gene matches. The CDR3 runs to 14 residues. Germline V CDR1 and CDR2: SNHLY, FYNNEI. The clonotype comes from a human donor in good health, serving as a control. The specimen was sorted CD4+, CD8+, or CD8+CD57+ T cells (not recorded which) from PBMCs. V is TRBV2 and J is TRBJ2-1, with 9 bases fitting TRBD1. DNA of the CDR3: TGTGCCAGCAATCAACAGGGGGCGGTCAATGAGCAGTTCTTC. As protein: CASNQQGAVNEQFF.